One sample yielded the 21 T cell receptor beta chains listed below, sequenced in a study of shared clonotypes between healthy human individuals. Assay used: immunoSEQ multiplex PCR; TCRdb lists only in-frame clones, some missing. This sample yields around 1.5 million clones, of which 95% to 99% are seen a single time; approximately 0.44% belongs to the top ten. What was sequenced was naive CD4+ T cells sorted from blood. The subset here: CD45RA+ positively selected. Receptor source: a young man in good health.

A remark on this clone: This CDR3 is also generated by other DNA sequences in the sample. The J gene is TRBJ2-7, the V gene TRBV10-2; D perhaps matches TRBD1 (6 bases). This CDR3 region has 12 residues. Trimming pared 4 bases from V and 2 bases from J, leaving 6 bases between. Germline assignment: CDR1 WSHSY and CDR2 SAAADI. The CDR3 DNA follows: TGCGCCAGCAGTGGACAGGCCTACGAGCAGTACTTC. This sequence encodes CASSGQAYEQYF.

The chain is built from TRBV2 and TRBJ2-7, with 9 nucleotides matching TRBD2. The J segment lost 4 bases and the V segment lost 3 bases, leaving 7 bases of the junction unmatched. Germline loops: CDR1 SNHLY, CDR2 FYNNEI. This CDR3 has 15 residues. This chain's CDR3 is CASSDGSGRNYEQYF. The CDR3 coding sequence is TGTGCCAGCAGTGATGGAAGCGGGAGGAATTACGAGCAGTACTTC.

This chain connects TRBV14 to TRBJ2-1; D not resolved. The length of the CDR3 is 16 residues. Trimming took off 3 bases at V and 0 bases at J, with 12 bases between the two ends. The germline CDR1 and CDR2 sequences are SGHDN and FVKESK. CDR3 region: CASSHLGSNSYNEQFF. The CDR3 coding sequence is TGTGCCAGCAGCCATCTCGGCAGTAACTCCTACAATGAGCAGTTCTTC. The full variable domain, its missing parts supplied by reference TRBV14 and TRBJ2-1, is EAGVTQFPSHSVIEKGQTVTLRCDPISGHDNLYWYRRVMGKEIKFLLHFVKESKQDESGMPNNRFLAERTGGTYSTLKVQPAELEDSGVYFCASSHLGSNSYNEQFFGPGTRLTVL.

The rearrangement links TRBV7-2 to TRBJ2-5; TRBD1 agrees at 7 bases. CDR3 length: 14 amino acids. V was pared by 5 bases and J by 2 bases, with 5 bases of the junction left unmatched. CDR1 SGHTA and CDR2 FQGNSA come from the germline V gene. As DNA, the CDR3 is TGTGCCAGCAGCGCGACAGGGATGCAAGAGACCCAGTACTTC. Its translation: CASSATGMQETQYF.

The chain couples TRBV2 to TRBJ2-7; D possibly uses TRBD1 or TRBD2 (5 bases each). The CDR3 sequence is 19 residues long. V lost 6 bases and J 5 bases, leaving 32 bases between the germline ends. CDR1 is SNHLY and CDR2 is FYNNEI in the germline V gene. The CDR3 nucleotides are TGTGCCAGCAGCGCACCCCGCCCCTCGGGACGGGTGATTCCTAACGAGCAGTACTTC. This codes for CASSAPRPSGRVIPNEQYF.

The chain recombines TRBV7-2 with TRBJ2-3, with D tentatively TRBD2 (6 bases). Germline CDR1 is SGHTA and CDR2 is FQGNSA. The CDR3 loop spans 12 amino acids. The V end was cut by 8 bases, the J end by 2 bases, with 8 bases between. CDR3 amino acids: CASRGNTDTQYF. The CDR3 nucleotides are TGTGCCAGCCGGGGGAACACAGATACGCAGTATTTT.

V is TRBV6-5 and J is TRBJ1-5; weak D call: TRBD1 (5 bases). The V gene's germline CDR1 is MNHEY and CDR2 SVGAGI. The germline V and J ends were trimmed by 2 bases and 6 bases, with 11 bases remaining between them. This CDR3 spans 14 amino acids. DNA for the CDR3: TGTGCCAGCAGTTACCTGGGGGAGAGTCAGCCCCAGCATTTT. Protein: CASSYLGESQPQHF.

V usage is TRBV7-3 and J usage is TRBJ2-3; the match to TRBD2 covers 8 bases. Trimming removed 1 base from V and 1 base from J; junction bases left unmatched: 10. From germline, CDR1 is SGHTA and CDR2 FQGTGA. This CDR3 region has 18 residues. CDR3 DNA sequence: TGTGCCAGCAGCTTAATGAGGACTAGCAGGTTAGGCACAGATACGCAGTATTTT. Translated, it gives CASSLMRTSRLGTDTQYF.

The V call is TRBV5-4, the J call TRBJ2-7; 12 bases map to TRBD2. Germline trimming cut 0 bases from V and 3 bases from J; bases unmatched to any gene: 4. Germline V gene lookup returns CDR1 SGHNT and CDR2 YYREEE (reference sequence). The CDR3 length is 16 residues. CDR3 region: CASSLVTSGSNYEQYF. In DNA, the CDR3 is TGTGCCAGCAGCTTGGTGACTAGCGGGAGCAACTACGAGCAGTACTTC.

The gene calls are TRBV10-1 and TRBJ1-5; D is undetermined. The V gene's germline CDR1 is WNHNN and CDR2 SYGVQD (reference sequence). The CDR3 sequence is 14 residues long. Trimming took off 0 bases at V and 5 bases at J, with 8 bases between the two ends. The CDR3 reads CASSESNVHQPQHF. The CDR3, as DNA: TGCGCCAGCAGTGAGTCGAATGTGCATCAGCCCCAGCATTTT.

The chain is built from TRBV29-1 and TRBJ2-7; D call uncertain. V was pared by 6 bases and J by 0 bases, with 9 bases between. CDR3 length: 12 residues. Germline values: CDR1 SQVTM, CDR2 ANQGSEA. The CDR3 sequence: CSVGMSSYEQYF. CDR3 in DNA: TGCAGCGTGGGGATGAGCTCCTACGAGCAGTACTTC.

A word on this clone: This specimen includes other DNA sequences encoding the same CDR3. This chain connects TRBV5-1 to TRBJ2-2; D remains ambiguous. Per germline, CDR1 SGHRS and CDR2 YFSETQ. V lost 0 bases and J lost 6, with 6 bases in between. There are 13 residues in the CDR3. CDR3 in DNA: TGCGCCAGCAGCTTGGGGGATTCCGGGGAGCTGTTTTTT. It encodes CASSLGDSGELFF.

The genes are TRBV30 and TRBJ1-4; the match to TRBD1 covers 8 bases. J gave up 4 bases and V 5 bases, and 3 bases lay outside the gene matches. Germline CDR1 and CDR2: GTSNPN and SVGIG (reference sequence). There are 13 residues in the CDR3. CDR3 bases: TGTGCCTGGCGGACAGGGCGTAATGAAAAACTGTTTTTT. Its protein is CAWRTGRNEKLFF.

V and J are TRBV28 and TRBJ1-2; TRBD1 is a possible D gene (6 bases). V was cut by 7 bases and J by 6 bases, with 18 bases left in between. The CDR3 is 14 residues long. In germline, CDR1 is MDHEN, CDR2 SYDVKM. CDR3 nucleotides: TGTGCCAGCATCACTATGGGAGGGGGACATGGCTACACCTTC. Its translation: CASITMGGGHGYTF.

The chain carries TRBV5-5 and TRBJ2-2; D is undetermined. Germline V gene lookup returns CDR1 SGHKS and CDR2 YYEKEE (reference sequence). The germline V and J ends were trimmed by 0 bases and 5 bases, with 8 bases remaining between them. CDR3 length: 14 residues. The CDR3 DNA follows: TGTGCCAGCAGCTTGGCCCCATTGACCGGGGAGCTGTTTTTT. Its translation is CASSLAPLTGELFF.

The chain combines TRBV11-2 with TRBJ1-2; 9 positions match TRBD1. Trimming removed 2 bases from V and 0 bases from J; junction bases left unmatched: 4. The CDR3 runs 16 residues. Per the germline V gene, CDR1 is SGHAT and CDR2 is FQNNGV. Here the CDR3 DNA reads TGTGCCAGCAGCTTATCTCGGACAGGGGCTAACTATGGCTACACCTTC. Its translation: CASSLSRTGANYGYTF.

The chain joins TRBV2 to TRBJ2-1; possibly TRBD2 for D (5 bases). From germline, CDR1 is SNHLY and CDR2 FYNNEI. Trimming took off 9 bases at V and 7 bases at J, with 19 bases between the two ends. This CDR3 has 14 residues. The CDR3: CASIASFLRNEQFF. Written as DNA, the CDR3 is TGTGCCAGTATCGCTAGCTTTTTAAGGAATGAGCAGTTCTTC.

The J gene is TRBJ2-7, the V gene TRBV25-1; 10 bases agree with TRBD1. With 6 bases clipped from V and 3 bases from J, the junction kept 2 bases outside the gene matches. Germline V gene sequence: CDR1 MGHDK, CDR2 SYGVNS. The CDR3 covers 13 residues. CDR3 sequence: CASRRTGGYEQYF. DNA for the CDR3: TGTGCCAGCAGAAGGACAGGGGGCTACGAGCAGTACTTC.

This chain connects TRBV4-3 to TRBJ1-2; D remains unclear. The V end lost 0 bases, the J end lost 4 bases, and 12 bases lay between the germline ends. This CDR3 is built from 15 residues. Germline CDR1 and CDR2: LGHNA and YSLEER. CDR3 DNA sequence: TGCGCCAGCAGCCAAGAACCCCGGTGGTCCTATGGCTACACCTTC. It translates to CASSQEPRWSYGYTF.

In its sample, this clone was seen a few times. Other DNA sequences of this sample code for an identical CDR3. This chain connects TRBV20-1 to TRBJ2-1; D is ambiguous. V dropped 3 bases and J dropped 4 bases, with 4 bases sitting between them. The CDR3 has 11 amino acids. Germline V gene data show CDR1 as DFQATT and CDR2 as SNEGSKA (reference sequence). CDR3: CSASGYNEQFF. CDR3 bases: TGCAGTGCTAGCGGTTACAATGAGCAGTTCTTC.

The chain carries TRBV2 and TRBJ2-2, with D possibly being TRBD2 (6 bases). Germline CDR1 SNHLY, CDR2 FYNNEI. The CDR3 is 14 residues long. The V end was cut by 6 bases, the J end by 6 bases, with 14 bases between. The CDR3 DNA follows: TGTGCCAGCAGGCCCCAGGGAGGACCCGGGGAGCTGTTTTTT. Translating it yields CASRPQGGPGELFF.